The source of this T cell receptor beta chain is a study of PD-L1 blockade in urothelial cancer. Overall study: Blood-derived samples held a median approximately 140,000 T cells. Study-wide points: Better survival was predicted by below-median pretreatment blood TCR clonality.

Details on this clone: Its antigen is currently unknown.

The CDR3 loop spans 15 amino acids. Germline assignment: CDR1 LNHDA and CDR2 SQIVND (reference sequence). Trimming removed 5 bases from V and 1 base from J; junction bases left unmatched: 4. Each PCR reaction had synthetic TCR analog templates spiked into it. Measured with immunoSEQ multiplex PCR; TCRdb has only the in-frame clones, and not every one. Of around 100,000 clones listed, around 90% were seen once; the top ten hold 1.6%. Time point noted: pretreatment peripheral blood. The material sequenced was PBMCs, taken around atezolizumab (anti-PD-L1) treatment. The V and J genes are TRBV19 and TRBJ2-2, with TRBD1 identical over 7 bases. This receptor was identified in a man aged 55 to 70 with urothelial cancer. This CDR3 is CASSSPGGNTGELFF. DNA of the CDR3: TGTGCCAGTAGTTCCCCAGGGGGGAACACCGGGGAGCTGTTTTTT.